Listed below are T cell receptor beta chains from one sample, sequenced in a study of early T cells in non-severe SARS-CoV-2 infection. From the 5' RACE reads, TCRdb called clonotypes with MiXCR, one entry per CDR3 protein. The sample includes 68,000 or so distinct CDR3 sequences, over 9% of them seen just once. The sequencing input was whole blood. These receptors were collected from an adult who was a healthcare worker with PCR-confirmed SARS-CoV-2 infection or an uninfected control (not recorded which). Each CDR3 is given with its conserved first and last residue. The order of the fields is D gene, V gene, clone size, J gene, CDR3 DNA, CDR3 protein. D genes are given only for firm matches. Size is omitted from some rows. Given values are once, few, many or a class for expanded clones.

D: -; V: TRBV29-1; size: many; J: TRBJ2-4; DNA: TGCAGCGTGGGGGCCGGAGGCAAAAACATTCAGTACTTC; CDR3: CSVGAGGKNIQYF
D: TRBD1; V: TRBV10-2; size: -; J: TRBJ2-3; DNA: TGCGCCAGCAGTGAGTCAAAAACAGGGGTCAGCACAGATACGCAGTATTTT; CDR3: CASSESKTGVSTDTQYF
D: -; V: TRBV10-3; size: -; J: TRBJ1-3; DNA: TGTGCCCACGACCCCGGGGGAGCTGGAAACACCATATATTTT; CDR3: CAHDPGGAGNTIYF
D: -; V: TRBV7-2; size: many; J: TRBJ1-1; DNA: TGTGCCAGCAGCTTATGGGGATACACTGAAGCTTTCTTT; CDR3: CASSLWGYTEAFF
D: -; V: TRBV3-1; size: -; J: TRBJ1-1; DNA: TGTGTCAGCAGCCACCTGACACAGAGAAAAACTGAAGCTTTCTTT; CDR3: CVSSHLTQRKTEAFF
D: -; V: TRBV14; size: many; J: TRBJ2-3; DNA: TGTGCCAGCAGGCAAGGAGCAACGGGGCACAACACAGATACGCAGTATTTT; CDR3: CASRQGATGHNTDTQYF
D: TRBD1; V: TRBV18; size: few; J: TRBJ1-3; DNA: TGTGCCAGCTCATCCGGGACAGGGGGCCTTTCCTCTGGAAACACCATATATTTT; CDR3: CASSSGTGGLSSGNTIYF
D: -; V: TRBV20-1; size: few; J: TRBJ2-5; DNA: TGCAGTGCTAGTAGGGCAATCCAAGAGACCCAGTACTTC; CDR3: CSASRAIQETQYF
D: -; V: TRBV6-2/TRBV6-3; size: many; J: TRBJ2-1; DNA: TGTGCCAGCTCGAGGGAGGCGGCCTCCAATGAGCAGTTCTTC; CDR3: CASSREAASNEQFF
D: -; V: TRBV6-1; size: many; J: TRBJ1-2; DNA: TGTGCCAGCAGTGGCTGGGTCTTCTATGGCTACACCTTC; CDR3: CASSGWVFYGYTF